This T cell receptor beta chain emerged from a study of PD-L1 blockade in urothelial cancer. Study in general: Administration of atezolizumab to patients began in the mid-2010s, at 1,200 mg intravenously every 3 weeks. The authors examined blood 3 weeks (second dose) and 6 weeks after treatment start. A median approximately 150,000 T cells were found in blood samples.

Time point in this sample: pretreatment peripheral blood. J lost 2 bases, V lost 1 base, and 3 bases had no gene match. Germline V CDR1 and CDR2: SGHAT, FQNNGV. The CDR3 spans 17 residues. There are a few counts of this clone. Here immunoSEQ multiplex PCR was the method, and the copy in TCRdb shows in-frame clones only, minus some. The data show tens of thousands of clones, over 75% seen once. The receptor was derived from a man between 65 and 85 years old with urothelial cancer. The material sequenced was PBMCs, taken around atezolizumab (anti-PD-L1) treatment. The chain has TRBV11-2 and TRBJ2-7, with 15 bases identical to TRBD2. This CDR3 reads CASSLVGTSGRPYEQYF. The CDR3 nucleotides read TGTGCCAGCAGCTTAGTAGGGACTAGCGGGAGGCCCTACGAGCAGTACTTC.